This record looks at one TCR beta chain sequence and its context. This clone's antigen is unknown. No base qualities exist here, and no much larger clone lies one base off it. Compared with germline, V lacks 6 bases and J lacks 5 bases; bases without a gene match: 7. The CDR1 and CDR2 encoded by the germline V gene are MNHEY and SVGAGI. The CDR3 contains 14 residues, cysteine and phenylalanine counted. Here the CDR3 DNA is all that survives: 42 bases in frame from base 1. The cohort consisted of 650 to 850 healthy bone marrow donors. All cohort members were sampled while nominally healthy, although unrecorded immune exposures were likely present. The donor was CMV seropositive and belonged to the group of about 290 seropositive cohort members. A peripheral blood sample was provided by each donor, and peripheral blood mononuclear cells were used for TCR beta sequencing. The Qiagen DNeasy Blood Extraction Kit was used to extract genomic DNA from the blood cell samples.

The library was made by the immunoSEQ multiplex PCR assay. The multiplex PCR relied on a mix of 60 forward primers for TCR Vbeta segments and 13 reverse primers for TCR Jbeta segments. Amplification of the CDR3 region of rearranged TCR beta genes was performed with a multiplex PCR assay on genomic DNA. On the Illumina HiSeq System, the amplified TCR beta libraries were sequenced as 87-base-pair reads. In the authors' own workflow: In a later analysis, roughly 80 million unique TCR beta chains were counted across the 650 to 700 repertoires, and around 11 million of these chains were shared by at least two donors. To remove PCR and sequencing errors, raw reads were error-corrected and collapsed into unique sequences using a nearest-neighbor algorithm that merged closely related sequences. Alignment of CDR3 sequences to IMGT reference sequences was used to assign V, D and J gene segments. Each retained sequence needed at least a six-nucleotide match to both a V gene segment and a J gene segment. A rearrangement counted as productive if the CDR3 had no stop codons and remained in frame with V and J, and every other rearrangement counted as non-productive. Following IMGT convention, CDR3 was defined as the stretch from the second conserved V-encoded cysteine up to the conserved J-encoded phenylalanine. In an earlier analysis of 500 to 650 of the donors, sequences lacking an unambiguous match to a single V gene segment were excluded. An earlier analysis of 587 of the donors called V segments functional above 56.7% productive rearrangements and segregating when the between-donor standard deviation exceeded 5%. A statistical classification framework was built to diagnose cytomegalovirus status from the catalog of TCR beta chain sequences. A later analysis assigned V and J genes by comparing TCR nucleotide sequences with IMGT/GENE-DB human TR gene sequences. In a later analysis, CDR3 sequences and most-parsimonious VDJ recombination scenarios were assigned using the TCRdist pipeline. In a later analysis, each TCR beta chain was defined by its CDR3 amino acid sequence together with its V-gene family, and reads without a unique V-gene family were excluded. To address suspected cross-contamination and a sequencing artifact, a later analysis removed 592 highly shared, low-generation-probability nucleotide sequences. In a later analysis, a clonal expansion index was calculated for each public chain from normalized within-repertoire ranks of inferred template counts. In a later analysis, generation probabilities were computed with a VDJ recombination model fitted to out-of-frame rearrangements, and the resulting probabilities were checked against IGoR. In a later analysis, hypergeometric tests were used to score TCR-TCR, TCR-HLA and TCR-CMV co-occurrence, with a repertoire-size bias correction applied to TCR pairs. To estimate false discovery rates, a later analysis permuted the HLA or CMV assignments 20 times. In a later analysis, co-occurring TCRs were grouped with DBSCAN, and TCRdist sequence similarity was added when clustering was performed within HLA-allele-positive subsets. For co-occurrence clustering, repertoires with fewer than 30,000 or more than 120,000 public chains were excluded, along with roughly five repertoires with anomalous nucleotide sharing. Not all clones reach the TCRdb copy of this immuneACCESS table, which keeps in-frame sequences only. Checked studies attribute under half of the gap to unresolved V genes and leave the rest unexplained. Clonal size and the V and J genes are those of that table, whereas D and trimming came from the DNA. This sample lists about 210,000 clones; 82% were detected once. The leading ten clones occupy about 6.1% of the sample.

This entry belongs to a study of cytomegalovirus exposure and HLA in healthy donors (dated by TCRdb to about 2017). Turning to the overall study: An earlier analysis of several hundred of the donors reported 250 to 300 Gb of sequence data and 117 million unique TCR beta sequences from 150 million to 200 million T cells. About 310 gigabases of sequencing data and 80 million or so unique TCR sequences were included in an early release covering around 600 HLA-typed donors. Of the 398 genotyped donors, approximately 83% fell in the genetic ancestry cluster associated with self-reported Caucasian donors. The study was designed to test whether signatures of past pathogen exposure could be identified by cataloging public T cell receptors. Using immunosequencing, the study profiled T cell repertoires from 666 subjects and related those repertoires to cytomegalovirus serostatus. Along with the roughly 710-subject first cohort, a separate validation cohort of 120 different subjects was used. To predict cytomegalovirus infection status, the study combined high-throughput TCR immunosequencing, statistical association of individual TCRs with disease status, and machine learning. A later analysis re-analyzed previously published TCR beta repertoires from about 730 donors and added high-resolution HLA genotyping to study TCR occurrence patterns. Rather than drawing on any new phenotypic data, the later analysis identified candidate immune exposures from TCR beta sequences and the way those sequences occurred across donors. An earlier analysis of 450 to 750 of the donors used high-throughput TCR beta sequencing to judge whether each TCR beta V gene segment behaved as functional or pseudogenic. Donor age, sex, ethnicity and CMV serostatus were collected together with the repertoire data. In a later genetic analysis, genome-wide SNP genotypes for about 55% of the roughly 700 donors were used, and that subset was treated as a discovery cohort. All discovery cohort repertoires had been generated using a single sequencing platform. HLA typing included class I and class II loci at four-digit resolution. Typing coverage differed by locus: A, B, C, DRB1 and DQB1 were typed in about 629-640 donors, DQA1 in 522, DPA1 in roughly 590, and DPB1 in approximately 450. Roughly five DR-DQ haplotypes were treated as single units for association and clustering because of strong linkage in the cohort. On average, roughly 250,000 unique TCR beta nucleotide sequences were sequenced per donor among 300 to 500 genotyped donors of the cohort, with roughly 18% of those sequences being non-productive.

Study-level results and caveats: The study listed 150 to 200 TCR beta chains as associated with cytomegalovirus. In vitro tests confirmed that a few of the cytomegalovirus-associated TCR beta chains recognize cytomegalovirus antigens. The sequencing pipeline was judged likely to have produced a cluster of highly shared sequence variants as a technical artifact. V-gene and J-gene trimming of TCR beta chains was associated with a missense DCLRE1C variant in a later genetic analysis, and the association was replicated in an independent cohort. Correlated functional status among segregating V segments might be attributable to linkage disequilibrium, but an unknown experimental factor could not be ruled out. At a false discovery rate of 0.05, a later analysis linked 16,951 TCR beta sequences to specific HLA alleles. Because counts were too low, around 18 rarely observed V segments, including chromosome 9 orphons, were left out of the earlier analysis of over 550 of the donors. While some public TCRs were present in many individuals, most TCR sequences turned up only very rarely across donors. Because some donors lacked HLA typing at each locus, the association tests relied only on the typed subset. In this cohort, only TCR beta chains were sequenced, and detectable features were limited by the absence of alpha or paired-chain data. In a later genetic analysis, fewer N-insertions in productive TCRs were reported among donors in an Asian-associated ancestry cluster than the roughly 670-donor mean. Some IMGT-functional V segments, including TRBV6-2 and TRBV6-3, could not be told apart with the 87-base-pair reads, so those segments were excluded. When HLA alleles, especially DR and DQ, strongly co-occurred, attributing TCR associations to individual alleles was difficult. Most CMV-associated TCR beta chains appeared to be HLA-restricted in a later analysis, and the HLA associations seemed to be driven largely by CMV exposure. A further reported finding was that TCR beta sequences accurately predicted the HLA-A and HLA-B alleles for most subjects in the first cohort. A later analysis reported that several top co-occurrence clusters appeared linked to parvovirus B19, influenza, CMV and Epstein-Barr virus. CMV serostatus was the only immune exposure information available for the cohort. The classifier was reported to diagnose cytomegalovirus status with high specificity and sensitivity in both the original and validation cohorts. Roughly uniform sequencing depth across donors was assumed in presence/absence analyses, although this assumption may not hold. In an earlier analysis of about 550 of the donors, most TCR beta V segments were observed in productive rearrangements about 87% or about 30% of the time, broadly matching IMGT annotations. The authors suggested that the approach could potentially be extended to other disease states and immunological phenotypes. In a later analysis, HLA-associated TCR beta chains showed more clonal expansion and lower generation probabilities than non-associated chains that were equally common. In a later analysis, TCR association rates were found to vary across HLA loci, with the most associated TCRs seen for DRB1 alleles and the fewest for HLA-C alleles.

The sequence derives from a man between 35 and 55 years old in good health and CMV-seropositive. Sample: PBMCs. The chain joins TRBV6-5 to TRBJ2-7; 10 bases in the middle match TRBD1. The sequence in DNA is TGTGCCAGCAGCAAAAGACAGGGGGCTCACGAGCAGTACTTC. Translation gives CASSKRQGAHEQYF.